The 5 T cell receptor beta chains in this list originate from one sample, sequenced in a study of blood T cell repertoires in COVID-19. TCRdb's copy holds only in-frame clones and misses some; the assay was immunoSEQ multiplex PCR. The sample has 150,000 to 200,000 clones; approximately 85% are singletons. The specimen sequenced was peripheral blood. The receptors come from a human donor with active or convalescent COVID-19. The donor label of this sample is uncertain.

The chain recombines TRBV7-9 with TRBJ2-5; possibly TRBD1 for D (6 bases). CDR1 SEHNR and CDR2 FQNEAQ come from the germline V gene (reference sequence). The CDR3 sequence is 14 residues long. Trimming removed 2 bases at V and 1 base at J, with 8 bases between. As DNA, the CDR3 is TGTGCCAGCAGCTTACGGACAGTCCAAGAGACCCAGTACTTC. Encoded protein: CASSLRTVQETQYF. The full variable domain, with the rest looked up from reference TRBV7-9 and TRBJ2-5, is DTGVSQNPRHKITKRGQNVTFRCDPISEHNRLYWYRQTLGQGPEFLTYFQNEAQLEKSRLLSDRFSAERPKGSFSTLEIQRTEQGDSAMYLCASSLRTVQETQYFGPGTRLLVL.

This clone was found once. The DNA for the CDR3 is TGTGCCAGCAGTTTGGGGGAGGGGCGAATAACAGATACGCAGTATTTT. It specifies CASSLGEGRITDTQYF. The gene calls are TRBV28 and TRBJ2-3; 7 bases map to TRBD2. Germline CDR1 is MDHEN and CDR2 is SYDVKM. The V gene end was trimmed by 3 bases and the J gene end by 3 bases; junction bases not matched to a gene: 9. The CDR3 runs 16 residues.

The chain recombines TRBV9 with TRBJ2-2; weak D call: TRBD2 (5 bases). Trimming cost V 3 bases and J 1 base, with 13 bases left between them. CDR3 size: 16 residues. In germline, CDR1 is SGDLS, CDR2 YYNGEE. CDR3 DNA sequence: TGTGCCAGCAGCGAGGGAAGGAGCGGGAACACCGGGGAGCTGTTTTTT. Translation: CASSEGRSGNTGELFF.

This clone has just a few counts. V usage is TRBV6-6 and J usage is TRBJ1-2; the match to TRBD1 covers 7 bases. There are 13 residues in the CDR3. Trimming cost V 7 bases and J 8 bases; bases outside gene matches: 10. Per the germline V gene, CDR1 is MNHNY and CDR2 is SVGAGI (reference sequence). The CDR3 DNA sequence: TGTGCCAGCAACAGGGGAGTATCTGGAGGCTACACCTTC. The encoded protein is CASNRGVSGGYTF.

The chain combines TRBV9 with TRBJ1-1; a weak D match, TRBD1 (5 bases). The length of the CDR3 is 14 residues. Germline V lookup: CDR1 SGDLS, CDR2 YYNGEE. Trimming removed 2 bases at V and 0 bases at J, with 8 bases between. In nucleotides, the CDR3 is TGTGCCAGCAGCGTGGAGGGGATGAACACTGAAGCTTTCTTT. It specifies CASSVEGMNTEAFF.